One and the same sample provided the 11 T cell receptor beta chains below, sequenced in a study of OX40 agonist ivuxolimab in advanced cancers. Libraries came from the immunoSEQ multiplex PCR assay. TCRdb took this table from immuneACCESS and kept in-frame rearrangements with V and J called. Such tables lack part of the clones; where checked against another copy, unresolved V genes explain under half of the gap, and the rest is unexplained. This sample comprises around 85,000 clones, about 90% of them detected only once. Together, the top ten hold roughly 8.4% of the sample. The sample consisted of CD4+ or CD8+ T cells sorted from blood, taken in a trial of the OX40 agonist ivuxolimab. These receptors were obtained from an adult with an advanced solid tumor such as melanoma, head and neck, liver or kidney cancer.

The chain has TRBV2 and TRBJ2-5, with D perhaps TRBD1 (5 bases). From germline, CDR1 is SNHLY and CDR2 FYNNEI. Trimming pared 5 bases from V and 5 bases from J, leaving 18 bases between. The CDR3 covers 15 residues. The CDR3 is CASSLTPGLRETQYF. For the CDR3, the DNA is TGTGCCAGCAGTCTAACTCCAGGGTTACGGGAGACCCAGTACTTC.

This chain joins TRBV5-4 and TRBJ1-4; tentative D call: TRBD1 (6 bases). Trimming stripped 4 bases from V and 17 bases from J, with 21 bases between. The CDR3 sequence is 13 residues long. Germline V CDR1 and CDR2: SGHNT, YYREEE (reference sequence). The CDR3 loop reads CASSLGGKQGVFF. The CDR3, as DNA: TGTGCCAGCAGCCTGGGGGGGAAACAGGGAGTCTTTTTT.

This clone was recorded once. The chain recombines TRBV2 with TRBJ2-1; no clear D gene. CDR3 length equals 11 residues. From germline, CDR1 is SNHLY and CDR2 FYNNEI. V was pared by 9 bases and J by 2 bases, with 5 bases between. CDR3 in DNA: TGTGCCAGTAGACCCTACAATGAGCAGTTCTTC. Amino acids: CASRPYNEQFF.

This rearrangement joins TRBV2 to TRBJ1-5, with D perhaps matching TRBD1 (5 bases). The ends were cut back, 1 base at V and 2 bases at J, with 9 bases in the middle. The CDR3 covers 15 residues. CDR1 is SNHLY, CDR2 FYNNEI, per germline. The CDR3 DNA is TGTGCCAGCAGTGAAGGGCGGGACGGCAATCAGCCCCAGCATTTT. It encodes CASSEGRDGNQPQHF.

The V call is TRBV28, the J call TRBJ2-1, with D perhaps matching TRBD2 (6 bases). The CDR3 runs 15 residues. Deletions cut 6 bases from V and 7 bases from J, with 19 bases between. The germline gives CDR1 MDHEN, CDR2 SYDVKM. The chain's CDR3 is CASRPAGGGGNEQFF. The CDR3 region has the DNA TGTGCCAGCAGACCTGCCGGGGGAGGAGGAAATGAGCAGTTCTTC.

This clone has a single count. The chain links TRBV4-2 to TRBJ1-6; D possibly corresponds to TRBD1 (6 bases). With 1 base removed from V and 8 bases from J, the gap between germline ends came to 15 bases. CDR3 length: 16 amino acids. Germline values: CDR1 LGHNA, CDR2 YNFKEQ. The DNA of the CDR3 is TGTGCCAGCAGCCAAGGGGTGCCAGGGGCGCATTCACCCCTCCACTTT. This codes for CASSQGVPGAHSPLHF.

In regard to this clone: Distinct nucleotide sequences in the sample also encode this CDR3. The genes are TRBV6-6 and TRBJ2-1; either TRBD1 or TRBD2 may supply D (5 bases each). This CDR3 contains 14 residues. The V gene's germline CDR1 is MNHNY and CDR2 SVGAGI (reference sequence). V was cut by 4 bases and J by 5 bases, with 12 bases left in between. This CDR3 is CASSSRGSDNEQFF. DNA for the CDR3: TGTGCCAGCAGTTCCCGGGGCAGCGACAATGAGCAGTTCTTC.

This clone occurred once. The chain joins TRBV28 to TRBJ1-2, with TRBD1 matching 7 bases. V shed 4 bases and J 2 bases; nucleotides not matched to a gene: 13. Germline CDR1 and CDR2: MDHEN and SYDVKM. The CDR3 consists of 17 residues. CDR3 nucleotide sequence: TGTGCCAGCAGTTCCCTGCTCGAGGGGGCTTCCAACTATGGCTACACCTTC. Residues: CASSSLLEGASNYGYTF.

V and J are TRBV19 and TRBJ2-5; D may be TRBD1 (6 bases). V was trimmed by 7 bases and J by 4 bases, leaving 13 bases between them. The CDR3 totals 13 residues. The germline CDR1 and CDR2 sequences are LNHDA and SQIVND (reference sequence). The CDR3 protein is CASKGRGIETQYF. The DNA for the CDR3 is TGTGCCAGTAAGGGCAGGGGAATAGAGACCCAGTACTTC.

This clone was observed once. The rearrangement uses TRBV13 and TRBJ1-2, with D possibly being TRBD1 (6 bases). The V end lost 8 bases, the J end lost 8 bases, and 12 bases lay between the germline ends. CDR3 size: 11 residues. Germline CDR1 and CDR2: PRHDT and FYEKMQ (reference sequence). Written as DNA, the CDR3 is TGTGCCAGCCCTAGGGGGACGGGCTACACCTTC. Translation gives CASPRGTGYTF.

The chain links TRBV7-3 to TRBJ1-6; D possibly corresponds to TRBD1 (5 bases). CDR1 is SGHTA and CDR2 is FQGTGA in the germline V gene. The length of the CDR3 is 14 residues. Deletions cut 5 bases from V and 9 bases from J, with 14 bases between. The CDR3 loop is CASSRDGSSSPLHF. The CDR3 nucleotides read TGTGCCAGCAGCCGGGACGGGAGCTCTTCACCCCTCCACTTT.